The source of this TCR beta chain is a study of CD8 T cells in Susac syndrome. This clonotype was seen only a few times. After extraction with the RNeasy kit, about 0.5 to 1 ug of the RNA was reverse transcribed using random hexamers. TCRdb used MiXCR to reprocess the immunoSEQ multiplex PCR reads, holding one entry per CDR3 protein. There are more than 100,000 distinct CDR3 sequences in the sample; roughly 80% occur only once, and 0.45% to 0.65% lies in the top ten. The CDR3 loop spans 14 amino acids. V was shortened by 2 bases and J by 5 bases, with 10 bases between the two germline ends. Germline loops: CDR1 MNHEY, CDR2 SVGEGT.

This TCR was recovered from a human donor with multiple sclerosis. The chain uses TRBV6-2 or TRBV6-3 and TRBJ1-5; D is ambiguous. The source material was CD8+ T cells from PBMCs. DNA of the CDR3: TGTGCCAGCAGTTACGTGCAACCTTATCAGCCCCAGCATTTT. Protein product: CASSYVQPYQPQHF.